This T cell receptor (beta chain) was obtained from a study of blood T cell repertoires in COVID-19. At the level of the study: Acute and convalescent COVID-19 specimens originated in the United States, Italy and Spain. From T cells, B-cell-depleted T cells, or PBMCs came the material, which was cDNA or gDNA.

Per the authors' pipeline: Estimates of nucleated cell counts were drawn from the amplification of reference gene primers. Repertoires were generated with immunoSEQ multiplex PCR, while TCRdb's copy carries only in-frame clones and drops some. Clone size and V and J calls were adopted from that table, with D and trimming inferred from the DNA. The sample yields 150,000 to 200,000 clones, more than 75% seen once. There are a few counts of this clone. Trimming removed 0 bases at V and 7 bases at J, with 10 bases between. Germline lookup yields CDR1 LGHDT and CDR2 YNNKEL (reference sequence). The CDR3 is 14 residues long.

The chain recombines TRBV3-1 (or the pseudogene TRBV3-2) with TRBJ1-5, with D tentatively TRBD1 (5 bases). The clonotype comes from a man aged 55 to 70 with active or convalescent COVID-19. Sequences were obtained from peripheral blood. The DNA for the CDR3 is TGTGCCAGCAGCCAAGATACGGGGGTCCAGCCCCAGCATTTT. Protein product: CASSQDTGVQPQHF.